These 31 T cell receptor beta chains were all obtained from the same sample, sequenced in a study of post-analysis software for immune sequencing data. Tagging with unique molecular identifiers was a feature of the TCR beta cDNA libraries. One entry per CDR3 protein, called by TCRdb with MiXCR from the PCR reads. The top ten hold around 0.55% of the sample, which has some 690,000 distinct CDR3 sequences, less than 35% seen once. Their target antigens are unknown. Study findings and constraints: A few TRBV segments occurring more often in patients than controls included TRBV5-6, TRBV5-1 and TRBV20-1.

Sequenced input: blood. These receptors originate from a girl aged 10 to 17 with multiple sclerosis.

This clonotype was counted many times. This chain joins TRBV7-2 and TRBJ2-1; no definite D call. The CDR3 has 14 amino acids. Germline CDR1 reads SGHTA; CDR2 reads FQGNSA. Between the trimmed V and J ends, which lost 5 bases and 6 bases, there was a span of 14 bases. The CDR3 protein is CASSQELAVNEQFF. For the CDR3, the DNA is TGTGCCAGCAGCCAAGAATTAGCCGTCAATGAGCAGTTCTTC.

CDR3 region: CASSLYPVAGGHNEQFF. CDR3 DNA sequence: TGTGCCAGCAGTTTATACCCCGTGGCGGGAGGGCACAATGAGCAGTTCTTC. V usage is TRBV28 and J usage is TRBJ2-1; 9 nucleotides align to TRBD2. The junction had 9 bases not matched to a gene; V was cut back by 1 base and J by 5 bases. The CDR3 has 17 amino acids. CDR1 is MDHEN, CDR2 SYDVKM, per germline.

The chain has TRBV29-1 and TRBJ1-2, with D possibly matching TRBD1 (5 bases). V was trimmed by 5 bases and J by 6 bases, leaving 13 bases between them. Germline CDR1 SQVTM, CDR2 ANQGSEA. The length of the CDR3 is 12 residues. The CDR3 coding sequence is TGCAGCGTTCCGCCAGGGTTGGATGGCTACACCTTC. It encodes CSVPPGLDGYTF.

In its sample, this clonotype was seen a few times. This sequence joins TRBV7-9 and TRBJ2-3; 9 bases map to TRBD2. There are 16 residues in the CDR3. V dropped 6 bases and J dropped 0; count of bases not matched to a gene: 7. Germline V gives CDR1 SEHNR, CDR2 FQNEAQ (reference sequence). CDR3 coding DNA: TGTGCCAGCAGGGACGTAGCGGGGGACAGCACAGATACGCAGTATTTT. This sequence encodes CASRDVAGDSTDTQYF.

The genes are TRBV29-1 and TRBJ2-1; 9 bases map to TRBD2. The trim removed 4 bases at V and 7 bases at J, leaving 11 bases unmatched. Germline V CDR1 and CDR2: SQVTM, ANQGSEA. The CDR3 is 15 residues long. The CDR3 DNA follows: TGCAGCGTTGTCGGAATAGCGGGAGAGAAAAATGAGCAGTTCTTC. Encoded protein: CSVVGIAGEKNEQFF.

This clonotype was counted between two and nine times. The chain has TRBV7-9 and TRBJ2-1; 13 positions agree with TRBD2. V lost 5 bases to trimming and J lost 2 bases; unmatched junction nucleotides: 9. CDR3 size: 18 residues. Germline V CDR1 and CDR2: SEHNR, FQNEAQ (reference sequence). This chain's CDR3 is CASSPSGTSGTTYNEQFF. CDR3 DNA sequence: TGTGCCAGCAGCCCATCCGGGACTAGCGGGACCACCTACAATGAGCAGTTCTTC.

The CDR3 region has the DNA TGTGCCAGCACTCCGGGAGGGCTAGTGGAGACCCAGTACTTC. Protein product: CASTPGGLVETQYF. The chain couples TRBV28 to TRBJ2-5; 8 bases are shared with TRBD2. Germline loops: CDR1 MDHEN, CDR2 SYDVKM. The length of the CDR3 is 14 residues. Trimming at V came to 7 bases and at J to 5 bases, leaving 9 bases not matched to a gene.

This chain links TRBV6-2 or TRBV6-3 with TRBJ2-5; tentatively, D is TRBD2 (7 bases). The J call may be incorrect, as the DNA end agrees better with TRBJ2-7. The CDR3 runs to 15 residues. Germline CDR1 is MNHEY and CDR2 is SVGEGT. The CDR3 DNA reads TGTGCCAGCACTACACCGGGGGGCTTCAGTTACGAGCAGTACTTC. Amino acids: CASTTPGGFSYEQYF.

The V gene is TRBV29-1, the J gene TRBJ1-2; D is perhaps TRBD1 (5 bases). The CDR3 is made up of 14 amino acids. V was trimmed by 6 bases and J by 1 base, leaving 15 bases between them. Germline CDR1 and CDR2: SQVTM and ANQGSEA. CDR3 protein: CSVPGRVNNYGYTF. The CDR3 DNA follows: TGCAGCGTCCCCGGCAGGGTGAATAACTATGGCTACACCTTC. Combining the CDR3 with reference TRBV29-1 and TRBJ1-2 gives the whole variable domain SAVISQKPSRDICQRGTSLTIQCQVDSQVTMMFWYRQQPGQSLTLIATANQGSEATYESGFVIDKFPISRPNLTFSTLTVSNMSPEDSSIYLCSVPGRVNNYGYTFGSGTRLTVV.

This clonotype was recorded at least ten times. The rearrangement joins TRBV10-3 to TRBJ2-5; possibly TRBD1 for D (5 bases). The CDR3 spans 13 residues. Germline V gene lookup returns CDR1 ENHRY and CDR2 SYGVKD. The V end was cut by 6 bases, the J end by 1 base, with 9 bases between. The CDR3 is CAISRASQETQYF. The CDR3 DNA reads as TGTGCCATCAGCAGGGCGTCCCAAGAGACCCAGTACTTC.

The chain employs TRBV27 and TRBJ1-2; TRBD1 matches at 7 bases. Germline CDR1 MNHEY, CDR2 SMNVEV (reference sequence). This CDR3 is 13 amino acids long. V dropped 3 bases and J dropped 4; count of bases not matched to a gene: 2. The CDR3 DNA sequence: TGTGCCAGCAGTTTCGGACAGGCCTATGGCTACACCTTC. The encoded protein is CASSFGQAYGYTF.

CDR3 in amino acids: CASSSAASGFTYEQYF. CDR3 bases: TGTGCCAGCAGCTCGGCGGCTAGCGGATTTACCTACGAGCAGTACTTC. The rearrangement joins TRBV12-3 or TRBV12-4 to TRBJ2-4; 7 nucleotides match TRBD2. The DNA end favors TRBJ2-7, so the J call may be wrong. The CDR3 covers 16 residues.

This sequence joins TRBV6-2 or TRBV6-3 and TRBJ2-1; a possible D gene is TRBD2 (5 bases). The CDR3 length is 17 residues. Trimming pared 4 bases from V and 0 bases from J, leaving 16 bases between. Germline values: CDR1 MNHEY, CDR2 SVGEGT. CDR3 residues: CASSSSLLAHSYNEQFF. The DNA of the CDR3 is TGTGCCAGCAGTTCCTCCCTTTTAGCGCACTCCTACAATGAGCAGTTCTTC.

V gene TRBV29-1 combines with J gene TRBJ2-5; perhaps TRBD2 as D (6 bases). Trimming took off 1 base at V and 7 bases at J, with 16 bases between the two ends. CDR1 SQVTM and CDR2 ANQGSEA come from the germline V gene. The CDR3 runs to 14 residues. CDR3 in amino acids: CSVEAGTDDGTQYF. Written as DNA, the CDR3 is TGCAGCGTTGAAGCTGGGACTGATGATGGGACCCAGTACTTC.

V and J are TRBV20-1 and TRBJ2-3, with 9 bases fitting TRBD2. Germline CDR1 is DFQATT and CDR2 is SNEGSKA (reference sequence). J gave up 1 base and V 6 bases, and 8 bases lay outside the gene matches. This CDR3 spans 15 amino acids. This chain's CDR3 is CSAKLAGLRTDTQYF. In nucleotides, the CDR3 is TGCAGTGCGAAACTAGCGGGCCTACGCACAGATACGCAGTATTTT.

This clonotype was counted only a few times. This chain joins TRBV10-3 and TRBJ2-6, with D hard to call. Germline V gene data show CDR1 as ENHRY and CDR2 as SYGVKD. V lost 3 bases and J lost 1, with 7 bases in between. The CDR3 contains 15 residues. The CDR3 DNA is TGTGCCATCAGTGAAGTGACATCTGGGGCCAACGTCCTGACTTTC. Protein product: CAISEVTSGANVLTF.

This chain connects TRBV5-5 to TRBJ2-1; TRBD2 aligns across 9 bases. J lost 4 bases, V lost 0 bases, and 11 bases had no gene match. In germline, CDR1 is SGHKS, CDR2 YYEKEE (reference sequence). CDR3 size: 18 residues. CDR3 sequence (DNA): TGTGCCAGCAGCTTGGTCCCGGGAGCGGGGGGAATTTACAATGAGCAGTTCTTC. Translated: CASSLVPGAGGIYNEQFF.

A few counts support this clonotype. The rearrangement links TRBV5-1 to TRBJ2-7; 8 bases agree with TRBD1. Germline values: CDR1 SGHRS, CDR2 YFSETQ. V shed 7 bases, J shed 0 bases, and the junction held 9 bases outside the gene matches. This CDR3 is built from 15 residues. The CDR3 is CASRYRQGSSYEQYF. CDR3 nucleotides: TGCGCCAGCCGCTACCGACAGGGGAGCTCCTACGAGCAGTACTTC.

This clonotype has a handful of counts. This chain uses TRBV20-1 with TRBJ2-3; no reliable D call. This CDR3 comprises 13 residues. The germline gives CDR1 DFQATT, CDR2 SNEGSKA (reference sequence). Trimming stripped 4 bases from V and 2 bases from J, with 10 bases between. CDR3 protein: CSATAVLTDTQYF. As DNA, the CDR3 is TGCAGTGCTACTGCGGTACTCACAGATACGCAGTATTTT.

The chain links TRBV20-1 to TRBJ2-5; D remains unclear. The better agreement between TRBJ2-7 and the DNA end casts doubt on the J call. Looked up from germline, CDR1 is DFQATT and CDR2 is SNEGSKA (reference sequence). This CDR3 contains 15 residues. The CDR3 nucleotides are TGCAGTGCTAGCCTTTTCCGCGGCTCTATCTACGAGCAGTACTTC. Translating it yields CSASLFRGSIYEQYF.

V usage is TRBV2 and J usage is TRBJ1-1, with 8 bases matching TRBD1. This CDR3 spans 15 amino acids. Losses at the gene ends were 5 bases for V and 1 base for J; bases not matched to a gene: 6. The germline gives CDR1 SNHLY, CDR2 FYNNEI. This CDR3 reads CASSNRGSGNTEAFF. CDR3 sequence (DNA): TGTGCCAGCAGTAACAGGGGGTCGGGGAACACTGAAGCTTTCTTT.

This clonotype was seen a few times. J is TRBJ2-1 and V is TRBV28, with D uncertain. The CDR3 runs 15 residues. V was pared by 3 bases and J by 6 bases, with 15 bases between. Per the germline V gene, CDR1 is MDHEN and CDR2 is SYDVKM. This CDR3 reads CASSFISGRFNEQFF. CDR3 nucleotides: TGTGCCAGCAGTTTCATTAGTGGTCGGTTCAATGAGCAGTTCTTC.

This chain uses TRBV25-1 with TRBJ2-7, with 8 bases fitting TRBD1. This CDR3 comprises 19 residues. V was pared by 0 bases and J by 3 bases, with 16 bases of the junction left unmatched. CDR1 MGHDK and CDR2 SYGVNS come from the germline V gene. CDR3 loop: CASSEYIPAGGGLDYEQYF. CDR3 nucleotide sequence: TGTGCCAGCAGTGAATATATTCCGGCAGGGGGCGGGTTGGACTACGAGCAGTACTTC.

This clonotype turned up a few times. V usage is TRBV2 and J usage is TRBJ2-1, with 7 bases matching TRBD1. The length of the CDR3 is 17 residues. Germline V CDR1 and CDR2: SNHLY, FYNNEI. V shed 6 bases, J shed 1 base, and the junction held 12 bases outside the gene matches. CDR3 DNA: TGTGCCAGCAGCGGAAACCGACAGGGCGGGTCCTACAATGAGCAGTTCTTC. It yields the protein CASSGNRQGGSYNEQFF. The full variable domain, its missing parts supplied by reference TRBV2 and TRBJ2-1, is EPEVTQTPSHQVTQMGQEVILRCVPISNHLYFYWYRQILGQKVEFLVSFYNNEISEKSEIFDDQFSVERPDGSNFTLKIRSTKLEDSAMYFCASSGNRQGGSYNEQFFGPGTRLTVL.

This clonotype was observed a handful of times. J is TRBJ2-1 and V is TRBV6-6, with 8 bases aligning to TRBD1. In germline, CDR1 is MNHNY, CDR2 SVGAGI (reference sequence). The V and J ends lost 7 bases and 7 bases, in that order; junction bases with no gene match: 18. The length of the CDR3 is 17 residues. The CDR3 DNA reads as TGTGCCAGCACCAAACTCCGGGGTACAGGGGGAAATAATGAGCAGTTCTTC. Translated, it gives CASTKLRGTGGNNEQFF.

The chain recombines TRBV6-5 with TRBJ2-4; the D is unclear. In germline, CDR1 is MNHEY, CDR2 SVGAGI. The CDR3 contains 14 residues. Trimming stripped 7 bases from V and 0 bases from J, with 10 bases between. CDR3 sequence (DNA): TGTGCCAGCAAGGCCTCACTAGCCAAAAACATTCAGTACTTC. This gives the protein CASKASLAKNIQYF.

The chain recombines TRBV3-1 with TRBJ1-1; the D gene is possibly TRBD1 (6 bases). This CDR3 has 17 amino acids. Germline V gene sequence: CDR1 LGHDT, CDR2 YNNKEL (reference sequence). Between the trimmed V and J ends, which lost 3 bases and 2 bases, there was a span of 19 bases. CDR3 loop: CASSQGRTVTANTEAFF. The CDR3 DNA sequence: TGTGCCAGCAGCCAGGGTCGGACAGTCACCGCAAACACTGAAGCTTTCTTT.

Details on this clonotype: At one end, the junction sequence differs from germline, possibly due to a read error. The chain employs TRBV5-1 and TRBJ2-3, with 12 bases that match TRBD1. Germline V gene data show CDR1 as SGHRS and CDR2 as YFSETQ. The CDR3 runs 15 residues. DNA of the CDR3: TGCGCCAACAGCTTGGGACAGGGGGCCCCAGATACGCAGTATTTT. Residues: CANSLGQGAPDTQYF.

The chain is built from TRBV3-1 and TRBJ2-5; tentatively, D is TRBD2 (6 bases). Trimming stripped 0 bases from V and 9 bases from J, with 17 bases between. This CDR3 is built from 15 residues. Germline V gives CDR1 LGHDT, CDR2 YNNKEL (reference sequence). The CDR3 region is CASSQEGTVKRAQYF. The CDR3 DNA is TGTGCCAGCAGCCAAGAAGGGACCGTAAAGCGGGCCCAGTACTTC.

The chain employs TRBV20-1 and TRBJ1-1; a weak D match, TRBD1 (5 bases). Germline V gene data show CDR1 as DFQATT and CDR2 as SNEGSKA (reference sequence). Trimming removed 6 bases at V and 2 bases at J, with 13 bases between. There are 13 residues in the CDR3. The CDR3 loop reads CSAGRDPNTEAFF. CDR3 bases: TGCAGTGCGGGCCGGGACCCAAACACTGAAGCTTTCTTT.

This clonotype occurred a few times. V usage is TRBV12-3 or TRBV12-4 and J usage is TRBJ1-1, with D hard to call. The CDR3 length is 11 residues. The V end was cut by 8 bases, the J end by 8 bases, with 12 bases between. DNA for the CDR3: TGTGCCAGCCTACTTAAGTCGGAAGCTTTCTTT. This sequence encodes CASLLKSEAFF.